Following are 7 T cell receptor beta chains from one sample sequenced in a study of tumor-infiltrating lymphocytes in primary liver carcinoma. Researchers generated TCR beta cDNA from approximately 0.55 ug of total RNA, relying on a constant-region primer. A slightly modified ARM-PCR protocol with three nested multiplex PCR rounds produced these TCR beta libraries. Investigators reported that the first two PCR rounds, at roughly 10 cycles each, used TRBV1-TRBV30 forward primers with a C-beta reverse primer. Each CDR3 protein is one row after TCRdb ran MiXCR on the multiplex PCR reads. In the table there are 35,000 to 45,000 distinct CDR3 sequences, around 80% of which are singletons. Total RNA and DNA came together from roughly 20-30 mg of bulk tissue without cell sorting. What was sequenced was tumor-adjacent normal liver tissue. Receptor source: a woman aged 25 to 45 with primary liver carcinoma and hepatitis B virus infection.

This clonotype came up many times. V is TRBV2 and J is TRBJ2-1, with D possibly TRBD2 on 5 matching bases. Germline V CDR1 and CDR2: SNHLY, FYNNEI. V was trimmed by 3 bases and J by 13 bases, leaving 16 bases between them. This CDR3 has 13 residues. CDR3 amino acids: CASSDVRTYDQFF. CDR3 DNA sequence: TGTGCCAGCAGTGACGTCCGGACTTACGATCAGTTCTTC.

This clonotype was seen at least ten times. The CDR3: CASSGPRGAQYF. Written as DNA, the CDR3 is TGTGCCAGCAGTGGACCGCGGGGGGCGCAGTATTTT. V and J are TRBV25-1 and TRBJ2-3, with 8 bases that match TRBD2. CDR1 MGHDK and CDR2 SYGVNS come from the germline V gene. The CDR3 runs 12 residues. Unmatched junction bases numbered 4, after V lost 4 bases and J lost 10 bases. Looking up the rest from reference TRBV25-1 and TRBJ2-3 gives the full variable domain: EADIYQTPRYLVIGTGKKITLECSQTMGHDKMYWYQQDPGMELHLIHYSYGVNSTEKGDLSSESTVSRIRTEHFPLTLESARPSHTSQYLCASSGPRGAQYFGPGTRLTVL.

This chain connects TRBV11-2 to TRBJ2-2; D possibly uses TRBD1 or TRBD2 (5 bases each). The CDR3 length is 16 residues. CDR1 is SGHAT, CDR2 FQNNGV, per germline. V gave up 1 base and J gave up 9 bases, with 18 bases separating them. The CDR3 DNA follows: TGTGCCAGCAGCTTAGTTCAGGACGAGGGGCACCGGGAGCTGTTTTTT. The encoded protein is CASSLVQDEGHRELFF.

As for this clonotype: An end of the junction differs from the germline gene, which may be a read error. This rearrangement joins TRBV5-5 to TRBJ1-1, with D maybe TRBD1 (6 bases). The CDR3 extends over 14 amino acids. CDR1 is SGHKS, CDR2 YYEKEE, per germline (reference sequence). For the CDR3, the DNA is TGTACCAGCAGCATCGGGGGGAGGGGGACTGAAGCTTTCTTT. Translated: CTSSIGGRGTEAFF.

This clonotype was seen repeatedly, ten times or more. J is TRBJ2-7 and V is TRBV4-2, with 9 bases lining up with TRBD1. This CDR3 has 15 residues. V was pared by 8 bases and J by 3 bases, with 11 bases of the junction left unmatched. Germline V lookup: CDR1 LGHNA, CDR2 YNFKEQ. CDR3 coding DNA: TGTGCCAGCGGGGGACAGGGAGCAGGGTACTACGAGCAGTACTTC. It translates to CASGGQGAGYYEQYF.

To note about this clonotype: A much larger clone sits a single nucleotide away, making a read error possible. The CDR3 protein is CASTNLGTGGTMSGETQYF. In DNA form, the CDR3 reads TGTGCCAGCACCAACCTCGGGACCGGGGGAACGATGTCCGGAGAGACCCAGTACTTC. The chain has TRBV28 and TRBJ2-5; D is perhaps TRBD2 (6 bases). V lost 7 bases to trimming and J lost 4 bases, with 31 bases between them. The CDR3 is made up of 19 amino acids. Germline values: CDR1 MDHEN, CDR2 SYDVKM.

A remark on this clonotype: Germline is not matched at one junction end, which may reflect a read error. The genes are TRBV7-8 and TRBJ2-3, with 9 bases that match TRBD2. CDR1 and CDR2 (germline): SGHVS, FQNEAQ. There are 17 residues in the CDR3. CDR3 protein: CVSSATISGSRKNMQYF. Here the CDR3 DNA reads TGTGTCAGCAGCGCCACCATTAGCGGGAGTAGAAAAAATATGCAGTATTTT.